A single sample gave rise to the 20 T cell receptor beta chains below, sequenced in a study of control samples from healthy donors and cancer patients. The data were produced by immunoSEQ multiplex PCR, yet TCRdb's version contains in-frame clones alone and is incomplete. The sample consists of approximately 90,000 clones, more than 80% of them appearing once. The sequenced sample consisted of blood. These receptors were collected from a woman under 40 in good health.

The chain is built from TRBV29-1 and TRBJ1-1; D uncertain. Deletions cut 0 bases from V and 1 base from J, with 3 bases between. Germline CDR1 reads SQVTM; CDR2 reads ANQGSEA. The CDR3 sequence is 12 residues long. The CDR3 reads CSVEEGNTEAFF. The CDR3 DNA follows: TGCAGCGTTGAAGAGGGGAACACTGAAGCTTTCTTT.

This chain links TRBV25-1 with TRBJ1-6, with D possibly matching TRBD1 (5 bases). The CDR3 covers 18 residues. Trimming left V 1 base short and J 1 base short, with 14 bases between. Germline V gives CDR1 MGHDK, CDR2 SYGVNS. The CDR3: CASSESWGGVSYNSPLHF. CDR3 nucleotide sequence: TGTGCCAGCAGTGAATCATGGGGGGGGGTTTCCTATAATTCACCCCTCCACTTT.

CDR3 coding DNA: TGTGCCAGCAGCGTGCGCCTGTACAATGAGCAGTTCTTC. Protein: CASSVRLYNEQFF. The gene calls are TRBV9 and TRBJ2-1, with D hard to call. This CDR3 is built from 13 residues. Germline V gene data show CDR1 as SGDLS and CDR2 as YYNGEE. Trimming stripped 2 bases from V and 4 bases from J, with 7 bases between. The full variable domain, rest sourced from reference TRBV9 and TRBJ2-1, is DSGVTQTPKHLITATGQRVTLRCSPRSGDLSVYWYQQSLDQGLQFLIQYYNGEERAKGNILERFSAQQFPDLHSELNLSSLELGDSALYFCASSVRLYNEQFFGPGTRLTVL.

J is TRBJ2-5 and V is TRBV18, with D perhaps matching TRBD1 or TRBD2 (5 bases each). Per germline, CDR1 KGHSH and CDR2 LQKENI. The CDR3 is 17 residues long. Trimming cost V 5 bases and J 5 bases, with 24 bases left between them. In DNA form, the CDR3 reads TGTGCCAGCTCATTCGGGGAATTGGGCAGGGTTCGGGAGACCCAGTACTTC. This translates into CASSFGELGRVRETQYF.

This chain joins TRBV9 and TRBJ2-2, with 11 bases matching TRBD2. This CDR3 has 16 residues. The J segment lost 4 bases and the V segment lost 4 bases, leaving 6 bases of the junction unmatched. The V gene's germline CDR1 is SGDLS and CDR2 YYNGEE. The CDR3 DNA is TGTGCCAGCAGCTTCGGGACTAGCGGCCCCACCGGGGAGCTGTTTTTT. Amino acid sequence: CASSFGTSGPTGELFF.

V and J are TRBV27 and TRBJ2-2; D possibly corresponds to TRBD1 (7 bases). The CDR3 is 15 amino acids. Trimming stripped 3 bases from V and 5 bases from J, with 13 bases between. CDR1 MNHEY and CDR2 SMNVEV come from the germline V gene (reference sequence). The CDR3, as DNA: TGTGCCAGCAGTTTTTGGGCAGGGGGGACCGGGGAGCTGTTTTTT. Protein sequence: CASSFWAGGTGELFF.

The chain recombines TRBV9 with TRBJ1-4; possibly TRBD1 for D (5 bases). CDR1 SGDLS and CDR2 YYNGEE come from the germline V gene. The CDR3 totals 13 residues. The germline V and J ends were trimmed by 4 bases and 8 bases, with 12 bases remaining between them. The CDR3 loop reads CASSTNGGEKLFF. Written as DNA, the CDR3 is TGTGCCAGCAGCACCAACGGGGGGGAAAAACTGTTTTTT.

The chain employs TRBV20-1 and TRBJ2-5, with D unresolved. This CDR3 region has 11 residues. Germline assignment: CDR1 DFQATT and CDR2 SNEGSKA (reference sequence). The V and J ends lost 2 bases and 5 bases respectively, with 6 bases between them. CDR3 loop: CSARFRETQYF. The CDR3 DNA reads as TGCAGTGCTAGATTTCGGGAGACCCAGTACTTC.

This clone was seen more than once but under ten times. The chain is built from TRBV18 and TRBJ1-4; D is unclear. The V end lost 4 bases, the J end lost 8 bases, and 11 bases lay between the germline ends. CDR1 is KGHSH and CDR2 is LQKENI in the germline V gene. CDR3 length equals 13 residues. CDR3 nucleotides: TGTGCCAGCTCACTCCGGGTATCCGAAAAACTGTTTTTT. As protein: CASSLRVSEKLFF.

The gene calls are TRBV28 and TRBJ2-7; 9 positions match TRBD1. This CDR3 has 17 residues. The junction had 12 bases not matched to a gene; V was cut back by 2 bases and J by 4 bases. Germline CDR1 MDHEN, CDR2 SYDVKM. CDR3 nucleotides: TGTGCCAGCAGTTTACCCGGGACAGGGACCATTAATTACGAGCAGTACTTC. Amino acid sequence: CASSLPGTGTINYEQYF.

V usage is TRBV2 and J usage is TRBJ1-2; tentative D call: TRBD1 (5 bases). This CDR3 is built from 13 residues. Trimming pared 5 bases from V and 4 bases from J, leaving 11 bases between. Germline V CDR1 and CDR2: SNHLY, FYNNEI. CDR3 sequence (DNA): TGTGCCAGCAGTCGGGGCGGGACCTATGGCTACACCTTC. Translating gives CASSRGGTYGYTF.

This clone showed up just once. The chain has TRBV6-4 and TRBJ2-2, with 10 bases fitting TRBD1. Trimming cost V 2 bases and J 6 bases; bases outside gene matches: 3. The CDR3 length is 15 residues. Germline CDR1 and CDR2: MRHNA and SNTAGT. DNA of the CDR3: TGTGCCAGCAGTGACCCCGGGACAGGGGCCGGGGAGCTGTTTTTT. Translating gives CASSDPGTGAGELFF.

The chain is built from TRBV5-1 and TRBJ2-7, with 9 bases identical to TRBD2. The length of the CDR3 is 20 residues. V was clipped by 0 bases and J by 2 bases; unmatched bases: 18. Germline V gene data show CDR1 as SGHRS and CDR2 as YFSETQ. The CDR3 DNA reads TGCGCCAGCAGCTTGGGATTCGGGGCTAGCGGGGTAATGACGGCCTACGAGCAGTACTTC. Protein sequence: CASSLGFGASGVMTAYEQYF.

This chain links TRBV3-1 (or the pseudogene TRBV3-2) with TRBJ2-7, with 8 bases identical to TRBD2. The trim removed 2 bases at V and 5 bases at J, leaving 11 bases unmatched. Germline CDR1 LGHDT, CDR2 YNNKEL (reference sequence). CDR3 size: 16 residues. The DNA for the CDR3 is TGTGCCAGCAGCCAAAATCTCCCGGGAGGGCACCACGAGCAGTACTTC. Its translation is CASSQNLPGGHHEQYF.

The rearrangement links TRBV11-1 to TRBJ2-1; D ambiguous. This CDR3 region has 14 residues. V shed 1 base and J shed 1 base, with 5 bases lying between them. From germline, CDR1 is SGHAT and CDR2 FQDESV (reference sequence). Written as DNA, the CDR3 is TGTGCCAGCAGCTTAGATGGGTCCTACAATGAGCAGTTCTTC. It specifies CASSLDGSYNEQFF.

The V and J genes are TRBV30 and TRBJ1-3; unclear D gene. From germline, CDR1 is GTSNPN and CDR2 SVGIG (reference sequence). V lost 1 base to trimming and J lost 9 bases, with 4 bases between them. CDR3 size: 10 residues. The CDR3 coding sequence is TGTGCCTGGAGTGGATCCACCATATATTTT. Translating it yields CAWSGSTIYF.

The chain employs TRBV3-1 (or the pseudogene TRBV3-2) and TRBJ1-1; D is perhaps TRBD1 (6 bases). V was clipped by 4 bases and J by 1 base, with 10 bases between them. This CDR3 is built from 14 residues. CDR1 and CDR2 (germline): LGHDT, YNNKEL (reference sequence). Here the CDR3 reads CASSPWTENTEAFF. CDR3 bases: TGTGCCAGCAGCCCATGGACAGAGAACACTGAAGCTTTCTTT.

This clone was recorded once. The chain uses TRBV11-2 and TRBJ1-1, with D uncertain. CDR1 SGHAT and CDR2 FQNNGV come from the germline V gene. CDR3 size: 12 residues. Trimming stripped 2 bases from V and 1 base from J, with 2 bases between. CDR3 sequence (DNA): TGTGCCAGCAGCTTACAGAACACTGAAGCTTTCTTT. Amino acid sequence: CASSLQNTEAFF.

This clone appeared once. V gene TRBV6-5 combines with J gene TRBJ1-2; TRBD1 matches 10 bases. CDR3 length equals 14 residues. Germline V gene data show CDR1 as MNHEY and CDR2 as SVGAGI. The V segment lost 6 bases and the J segment 5 bases; nucleotides outside the gene matches: 6. CDR3 sequence reads: CASRDRTGGYGYTF. The DNA of the CDR3 is TGTGCCAGCAGGGACAGGACAGGGGGGTATGGCTACACCTTC.

The chain recombines TRBV28 with TRBJ1-2; 7 nucleotides align to TRBD1. The V segment lost 6 bases and the J segment 8 bases; nucleotides outside the gene matches: 6. The length of the CDR3 is 12 residues. Germline loops: CDR1 MDHEN, CDR2 SYDVKM. CDR3: CASSRQGNGYTF. In DNA form, the CDR3 reads TGTGCCAGCAGCAGACAGGGAAACGGCTACACCTTC.